Shown below are 3 T cell receptor beta chains from a single sample sequenced in a study of cytotoxic CD8 clonotypes in ibrutinib-treated CLL. Data came from immunoSEQ multiplex PCR; TCRdb stores just in-frame clones and leaves some out. In the table there are about 310,000 clones, about 80% of which are singletons. Sample: PBMCs, taken before ibrutinib treatment. The receptors come from a human donor with chronic lymphocytic leukemia.

The V gene is TRBV5-4, the J gene TRBJ2-7; no definite D call. The germline V and J ends were trimmed by 4 bases and 4 bases, with 6 bases remaining between them. Germline V gene lookup returns CDR1 SGHNT and CDR2 YYREEE (reference sequence). The length of the CDR3 is 11 residues. The CDR3 bases are TGTGCCAGCAGCCTAGAATACGAGCAGTACTTC. Protein sequence: CASSLEYEQYF.

This clone was seen only once. This sequence joins TRBV28 and TRBJ2-3, with 10 bases matching TRBD1. Per the germline V gene, CDR1 is MDHEN and CDR2 is SYDVKM. The ends lost 5 bases at V and 7 bases at J; junction bases unmatched: 6. This CDR3 is built from 14 residues. The CDR3 nucleotides are TGTGCCAGCAGTAGGGACAGGGGAACCTATACGCAGTATTTT. This encodes CASSRDRGTYTQYF. Together with reference TRBV28 and TRBJ2-3, the CDR3 gives the full variable domain: DVKVTQSSRYLVKRTGEKVFLECVQDMDHENMFWYRQDPGLGLRLIYFSYDVKMKEKGDIPEGYSVSREKKERFSLILESASTNQTSMYLCASSRDRGTYTQYFGPGTRLTVL.

This sequence joins TRBV2 and TRBJ2-1; 11 nucleotides align to TRBD2. Trimming cost V 10 bases and J 6 bases; bases outside gene matches: 2. The CDR3 loop spans 12 amino acids. Looked up from germline, CDR1 is SNHLY and CDR2 is FYNNEI. CDR3 region: CATGLAVNEQFF. The CDR3 bases are TGTGCCACGGGACTAGCGGTCAATGAGCAGTTCTTC. Full variable domain (rest looked up from reference TRBV2 and TRBJ2-1): EPEVTQTPSHQVTQMGQEVILRCVPISNHLYFYWYRQILGQKVEFLVSFYNNEISEKSEIFDDQFSVERPDGSNFTLKIRSTKLEDSAMYFCATGLAVNEQFFGPGTRLTVL.